This record covers a single TCR beta chain. The antigen remains unidentified. V shed 0 bases and J 8 bases; nucleotides not matched to a gene: 9. The CDR3 totals 16 residues. Germline V gene sequence: CDR1 SGDLS, CDR2 YYNGEE. The source of the sample is a study of T cell responses to AZD1222 COVID-19 vaccine. Overall study findings and caveats: It should be noted that donors were predominantly white British and more often female, and clonal diversity was possibly underestimated.

The data were produced by immunoSEQ multiplex PCR, yet TCRdb's version contains in-frame clones alone and is incomplete. Of roughly 130,000 clones listed, around 87% were seen once; the top ten hold under 3.5%. The source of this sequence is an adult in good health. The J gene is TRBJ1-2, the V gene TRBV9, with TRBD1 identical over 11 bases. The input for sequencing was peripheral blood, taken on day 0 of AZD1222 vaccination. The CDR3 loop is CASSVAGTGGTQGYTF. DNA of the CDR3: TGTGCCAGCAGCGTAGCCGGGACAGGGGGGACGCAGGGCTACACCTTC.